These T cell receptor beta chains were read from a single sample in a study of blood T cell repertoires in COVID-19. Measured with immunoSEQ multiplex PCR; TCRdb has only the in-frame clones, and not every one. Altogether about 150,000 clones are present, roughly four fifths being singletons, with the ten largest covering roughly 1.9%. The sequenced material came from peripheral blood. The receptors here all came from an elderly woman with acute or convalescent COVID-19. Each CDR3 is given with its conserved first and last residue. The D gene is left open where the match is weak.

j_gene | v_gene | d_gene | CDR3aa
TRBJ1-6 | TRBV5-1 | - | CASSLDRTNSPLHF
TRBJ2-3 | TRBV3-1/TRBV3-2 | TRBD1 | CASSRQGAGTSTDTQYF
TRBJ2-5 | TRBV3-1/TRBV3-2 | - | CASSQGNRETQYF
TRBJ1-2 | TRBV5-1 | TRBD1 | CASSVPGTGTGGYTF
TRBJ2-2 | TRBV3-1/TRBV3-2 | - | CASSHQVPGGIGELFF
TRBJ2-4 | TRBV9 | TRBD2 | CASSPRHSGMAAKNIQYF
TRBJ1-1 | TRBV5-1 | - | CASSRAGEPEAFF
TRBJ2-7 | TRBV7-9 | TRBD1 | CASSLSSGTGSFGEQYF
TRBJ1-1 | TRBV3-1/TRBV3-2 | - | CASSPQGSEAFF
TRBJ2-7 | TRBV9 | TRBD1 | CASSVTGQGPYEQYF
TRBJ1-1 | TRBV23-1 | TRBD1 | CASSPKGQGDTEAFF
TRBJ1-1 | TRBV6-2/TRBV6-3 | TRBD1 | CASSYLGRGTTEAFF
TRBJ2-3 | TRBV5-8 | - | CASSLGGGVPDTQYF
TRBJ2-5 | TRBV4-2 | - | CASSQVRVETQYF
TRBJ1-5 | TRBV12-1 | - | CASRPHDRPPTQDQPQHF
TRBJ1-5 | TRBV6-5 | TRBD1 | CASSTRQGNQPQHF
TRBJ1-2 | TRBV7-9 | - | CASSSTTGSNYGYTF
TRBJ2-2 | TRBV19 | - | CASSIYSGNTGELFF
TRBJ2-3 | TRBV7-2 | TRBD1 | CASRPPGQGSVQYF
TRBJ2-1 | TRBV25-1 | - | CASSETGRNEQFF
TRBJ2-2 | TRBV30 | - | CAWSVQAPRTGELFF
TRBJ2-1 | TRBV7-2 | - | CASSSGTYNEQFF
TRBJ1-4 | TRBV7-2 | - | CASSLVPGLYEKLFF
TRBJ2-7 | TRBV28 | - | CASRSAGDWEQYF
TRBJ1-4 | TRBV28 | - | CASSREKLFF
TRBJ2-3 | TRBV18 | - | CASSTTGSFTDTQYF
TRBJ1-5 | TRBV19 | TRBD1 | CASSARDRGWDQPQHF
TRBJ2-1 | TRBV5-1 | TRBD2 | CASSLERDRSYNEQFF
TRBJ2-2 | TRBV5-1 | TRBD1 | CASSLEGQGGTGELFF
TRBJ2-1 | TRBV5-8 | - | CASSSGVNAYNEQFF
TRBJ1-1 | TRBV7-9 | TRBD1 | CASSPQGTVKNTEAFF
TRBJ2-3 | TRBV29-1 | - | CSVRGTVDTQYF
TRBJ1-2 | TRBV18 | - | CASSPRRGHGYTF
TRBJ2-5 | TRBV4-1 | TRBD2 | CASSHGLAGVETQYF
TRBJ2-3 | TRBV15 | TRBD2 | CATRPSGGATDTQYF
TRBJ2-4 | TRBV6-2/TRBV6-3 | TRBD2 | CASSLGLAGGVAKNIQYF
TRBJ2-4 | TRBV15 | TRBD1 | CATSRDLDRGRTIQYF
TRBJ2-7 | TRBV5-1 | TRBD1 | CASSLDGTGIEQYF
TRBJ2-2 | TRBV19 | TRBD2 | CASSIPTSGSTGELFF
TRBJ1-2 | TRBV6-1 | - | CASSEWVRGTYGYTF
TRBJ1-3 | TRBV9 | TRBD1 | CASSPRPGQAGNTIYF
TRBJ2-5 | TRBV4-3 | - | CASSQDLSETQYF
TRBJ1-5 | TRBV3-1/TRBV3-2 | - | CASSQSPSPGPQHF
TRBJ1-2 | TRBV2 | TRBD1 | CASSETGDGGYTF
TRBJ2-5 | TRBV3-1/TRBV3-2 | - | CASSQWTSQETQYF